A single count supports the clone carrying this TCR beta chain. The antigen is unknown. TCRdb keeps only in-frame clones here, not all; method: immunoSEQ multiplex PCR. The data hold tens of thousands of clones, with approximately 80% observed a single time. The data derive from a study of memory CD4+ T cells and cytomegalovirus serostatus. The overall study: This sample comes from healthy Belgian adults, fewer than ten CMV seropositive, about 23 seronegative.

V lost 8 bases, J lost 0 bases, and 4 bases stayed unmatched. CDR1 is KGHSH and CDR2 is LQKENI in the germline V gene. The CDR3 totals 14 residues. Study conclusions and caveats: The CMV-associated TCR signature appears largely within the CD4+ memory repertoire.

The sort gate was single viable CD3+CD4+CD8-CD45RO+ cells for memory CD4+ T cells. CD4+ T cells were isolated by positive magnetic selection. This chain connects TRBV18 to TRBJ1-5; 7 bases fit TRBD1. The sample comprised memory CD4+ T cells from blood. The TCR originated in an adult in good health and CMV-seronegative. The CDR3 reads CASRPGGSNQPQHF. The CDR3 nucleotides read TGTGCCAGCCGTCCAGGGGGTAGCAATCAGCCCCAGCATTTT.